These 26 T cell receptor beta chains came from one sample sequenced in a study of cytomegalovirus exposure and HLA in healthy donors (dated by TCRdb to about 2017). Library method: the immunoSEQ multiplex PCR assay. TCRdb retrieved this table from immuneACCESS and kept in-frame rearrangements only. Not all clones are present; in checked studies, unresolved V genes account for under half, and no reason is known for the remainder. The sample table contains around 300,000 clones; only one count was recorded for 70% to 90% of them. The top ten clonotypes cover around 1% of the sample. Sequencing was carried out using PBMCs. The receptors come from a woman aged 18-29 years in good health and CMV-seronegative.

This clone was seen many times. The V and J genes are TRBV5-1 and TRBJ1-2, with 7 positions matching TRBD1. J was trimmed by 5 bases and V by 0 bases; bases with no gene match: 4. Germline V lookup: CDR1 SGHRS, CDR2 YFSETQ. The CDR3 totals 14 residues. In DNA, the CDR3 is TGCGCCAGCAGCTTGGAGGTACAGGGGTATGGCTACACCTTC. Amino acid sequence: CASSLEVQGYGYTF.

The chain combines TRBV29-1 with TRBJ2-1; 7 bases fit TRBD2. Per germline, CDR1 SQVTM and CDR2 ANQGSEA. CDR3 size: 16 residues. V lost 0 bases, J lost 7 bases, and 12 bases stayed unmatched. The CDR3: CSVEDLGREGLNEQFF. In nucleotides, the CDR3 is TGCAGCGTTGAAGATCTTGGGAGGGAGGGGCTGAATGAGCAGTTCTTC.

The genes are TRBV7-9 and TRBJ1-6; D unresolved. V lost 4 bases and J lost 3, with 16 bases in between. CDR3 size: 17 residues. Germline lookup yields CDR1 SEHNR and CDR2 FQNEAQ (reference sequence). CDR3 nucleotides: TGTGCCAGCAGCTCCACTGAACCTTCCTACTATAATTCACCCCTCCACTTT. It yields the protein CASSSTEPSYYNSPLHF.

The rearrangement uses TRBV4-1 and TRBJ2-1, with D perhaps matching TRBD2 (5 bases). The CDR3 has 16 residues. Between the trimmed V and J ends, which lost 4 bases and 0 bases, there was a span of 13 bases. In germline, CDR1 is MGHRA, CDR2 YSYEKL. CDR3 sequence: CASSPLDSSSYNEQFF. DNA for the CDR3: TGCGCCAGCAGCCCCCTGGACTCGAGCTCCTACAATGAGCAGTTCTTC.

This clone was picked up a small number of times. The chain joins TRBV6-5 to TRBJ1-2; 8 nucleotides line up with TRBD1. CDR3 length: 15 amino acids. The V segment lost 6 bases and the J segment 4 bases; nucleotides outside the gene matches: 10. CDR1 MNHEY and CDR2 SVGAGI come from the germline V gene. CDR3 nucleotide sequence: TGTGCCAGCAGACCTGGACAGGGTGAGGGCTATGGCTACACCTTC. It translates to CASRPGQGEGYGYTF.

The chain joins TRBV7-2 to TRBJ1-5, with 9 bases matching TRBD1. The CDR3 has 15 residues. The V segment lost 5 bases and the J segment 6 bases; nucleotides outside the gene matches: 8. Germline V CDR1 and CDR2: SGHTA, FQGNSA. The CDR3 is CASSPQGARGQPQHF. CDR3 bases: TGTGCCAGCAGCCCACAGGGGGCGCGGGGTCAGCCCCAGCATTTT.

V gene TRBV27 combines with J gene TRBJ2-1, with D maybe TRBD1 (6 bases). Germline lookup yields CDR1 MNHEY and CDR2 SMNVEV (reference sequence). This CDR3 has 15 residues. V was shortened by 1 base and J by 12 bases, with 19 bases between the two germline ends. The CDR3 loop is CASSLYGAGAKRQFF. For the CDR3, the DNA is TGTGCCAGCAGTTTATACGGGGCAGGGGCCAAAAGGCAGTTCTTC.

The chain has TRBV28 and TRBJ1-2, with 7 bases identical to TRBD1. V was clipped by 2 bases and J by 5 bases; unmatched bases: 5. The CDR3 runs to 14 residues. The germline CDR1 and CDR2 sequences are MDHEN and SYDVKM. This chain's CDR3 is CASSLGQERYGYTF. The CDR3 coding sequence is TGTGCCAGCAGTTTAGGACAGGAGAGGTATGGCTACACCTTC.

The genes are TRBV6-5 and TRBJ1-5; 8 nucleotides line up with TRBD1. V shed 5 bases and J 4 bases; nucleotides not matched to a gene: 7. Looked up from germline, CDR1 is MNHEY and CDR2 is SVGAGI. This CDR3 comprises 15 residues. The CDR3 DNA reads TGTGCCAGCAGTCGGACAGGGAATCGTAATCAGCCCCAGCATTTT. As protein: CASSRTGNRNQPQHF.

The chain carries TRBV7-9 and TRBJ1-1, with D hard to call. V lost 7 bases to trimming and J lost 0 bases, with 9 bases between them. The CDR3 covers 13 residues. In germline, CDR1 is SEHNR, CDR2 FQNEAQ (reference sequence). This CDR3 is CASITVMNTEAFF. CDR3 sequence (DNA): TGTGCCAGCATTACGGTCATGAACACTGAAGCTTTCTTT.

This clone was detected only once. The chain couples TRBV9 to TRBJ1-3; D not certain. Trimming removed 6 bases from V and 4 bases from J, with 11 bases in between. There are 13 residues in the CDR3. In germline, CDR1 is SGDLS, CDR2 YYNGEE. The CDR3 protein is CASTNAPGNTIYF. The DNA for the CDR3 is TGTGCCAGCACTAATGCACCGGGAAACACCATATATTTT.

The rearrangement uses TRBV10-3 and TRBJ2-7, with D perhaps TRBD2 (6 bases). The CDR3 loop spans 14 amino acids. Germline CDR1 is ENHRY and CDR2 is SYGVKD. Trimming shortened V by 9 bases and J by 4 bases, and 19 bases separated the two germline ends. The CDR3 protein is CAIAAVQSGYEQYF. CDR3 nucleotide sequence: TGTGCCATTGCTGCGGTCCAAAGCGGGTACGAGCAGTACTTC.

The rearrangement uses TRBV28 and TRBJ2-7; 9 bases line up with TRBD1. Trimming took 6 bases from V and 5 from J; bases not matched to a gene: 11. This CDR3 contains 15 residues. Germline CDR1 is MDHEN and CDR2 is SYDVKM. CDR3 amino acids: CASRIAGTGSDEQYF. The CDR3 DNA reads TGTGCCAGCAGGATCGCCGGGACAGGGTCCGACGAGCAGTACTTC.

This clone was detected ten times or more. V is TRBV4-3 and J is TRBJ2-1, with 12 bases identical to TRBD2. Per the germline V gene, CDR1 is LGHNA and CDR2 is YSLEER. Trimming cost V 4 bases and J 3 bases; bases outside gene matches: 4. The CDR3 has 16 amino acids. The CDR3 spells CASSPSSGGGYNEQFF. CDR3 DNA sequence: TGCGCCAGCAGCCCTTCTAGCGGGGGGGGCTACAATGAGCAGTTCTTC.

The chain joins TRBV6-5 to TRBJ2-1, with D tentatively TRBD1 (6 bases). Germline values: CDR1 MNHEY, CDR2 SVGAGI. V was cut by 2 bases and J by 2 bases, with 13 bases left in between. The CDR3 totals 16 residues. CDR3: CASSYAQGFAYNEQFF. In DNA form, the CDR3 reads TGTGCCAGCAGTTACGCACAGGGATTCGCCTACAATGAGCAGTTCTTC.

This sequence joins TRBV14 and TRBJ2-2; no clear D. V gave up 4 bases and J gave up 1 base, with 10 bases separating them. CDR1 is SGHDN and CDR2 is FVKESK in the germline V gene. The CDR3 loop spans 15 amino acids. CDR3 coding DNA: TGTGCCAGCAGCCCTGAGGCGTGGAACACCGGGGAGCTGTTTTTT. Residues: CASSPEAWNTGELFF.

The V gene is TRBV18, the J gene TRBJ2-1; possibly TRBD2 for D (6 bases). This CDR3 spans 16 amino acids. V lost 0 bases and J lost 5, with 14 bases in between. The germline gives CDR1 KGHSH, CDR2 LQKENI. The CDR3 DNA sequence: TGTGCCAGCTCACCACCGTTGTCCGGGGGTCACAATGAGCAGTTCTTC. Translated: CASSPPLSGGHNEQFF.

The rearrangement links TRBV10-2 to TRBJ2-3, with D unclear. CDR1 WSHSY and CDR2 SAAADI come from the germline V gene. The CDR3 runs to 13 residues. V gave up 4 bases and J gave up 4 bases, with 9 bases separating them. CDR3 amino acids: CASSVAPADTQYF. The CDR3 DNA follows: TGCGCCAGCAGTGTAGCCCCCGCAGATACGCAGTATTTT.

The CDR3 region is CASSPAGGFGSTDTQYF. In nucleotides, the CDR3 is TGTGCCAGCAGCCCCGCCGGAGGGTTCGGCAGCACAGATACGCAGTATTTT. The V gene is TRBV5-6, the J gene TRBJ2-3, with D possibly TRBD2 on 6 matching bases. Germline V gene lookup returns CDR1 SGHDT and CDR2 YYEEEE. Deletions cut 4 bases from V and 0 bases from J, with 18 bases between. This CDR3 region has 17 residues.

This clone was picked up many times. The V call is TRBV23-1, the J call TRBJ1-5, with no clear D. TRBV23-1 is labeled an ORF, and its function is uncertain. This CDR3 contains 14 residues. V lost 6 bases and J lost 0, with 9 bases in between. The CDR3 protein is CASRDFYSNQPQHF. CDR3 bases: TGCGCCAGCAGGGACTTCTATAGCAATCAGCCCCAGCATTTT.

This sequence joins TRBV7-8 and TRBJ1-5; 9 bases align to TRBD1. Germline CDR1 is SGHVS and CDR2 is FQNEAQ. This CDR3 spans 16 amino acids. V lost 5 bases to trimming and J lost 5 bases; unmatched junction nucleotides: 10. CDR3 bases: TGTGCCAGCAGCCGGAACAGGGGGCTAGGGGATCAGCCCCAGCATTTT. Protein: CASSRNRGLGDQPQHF.

This chain joins TRBV6-5 and TRBJ1-5; a possible D gene is TRBD1 (5 bases). The CDR3 consists of 15 residues. V was cut by 4 bases and J by 2 bases, with 12 bases left in between. The germline V gene encodes CDR1 MNHEY and CDR2 SVGAGI. The DNA for the CDR3 is TGTGCCAGCAGTTGGACGGGGGGGGGCAATCAGCCCCAGCATTTT. This gives the protein CASSWTGGGNQPQHF.

This chain connects TRBV28 to TRBJ1-1; 9 bases fit TRBD1. Germline assignment: CDR1 MDHEN and CDR2 SYDVKM. The CDR3 runs 18 residues. Losses at the gene ends were 5 bases for V and 1 base for J; bases not matched to a gene: 14. This CDR3 is CASSGINRDRDKNTEAFF. The CDR3 nucleotides are TGTGCCAGCAGTGGCATCAACCGGGACAGGGACAAGAACACTGAAGCTTTCTTT.

This clone was seen once. The chain is built from TRBV6-4 and TRBJ1-1; 8 positions match TRBD1. Trimming at V came to 9 bases and at J to 5 bases, leaving 14 bases not matched to a gene. Germline lookup yields CDR1 MRHNA and CDR2 SNTAGT. CDR3 size: 15 residues. The CDR3 protein is CASPFPRGRRTEAFF. For the CDR3, the DNA is TGTGCCAGTCCGTTCCCCAGGGGGCGGAGGACTGAAGCTTTCTTT.

The CDR3 coding sequence is TGTGCCAGCAGCCGACTTTACATCGAGCAGTTCTTC. Translation gives CASSRLYIEQFF. V gene TRBV7-9 combines with J gene TRBJ2-1, with no clear D. The CDR3 covers 12 residues. V lost 5 bases to trimming and J lost 10 bases, with 12 bases between them. Germline CDR1 SEHNR, CDR2 FQNEAQ (reference sequence).

The gene calls are TRBV18 and TRBJ2-1, with a weak D call TRBD1 (6 bases). Per germline, CDR1 KGHSH and CDR2 LQKENI. The CDR3 loop spans 16 amino acids. V was cut by 3 bases and J by 7 bases, with 19 bases left in between. The CDR3 sequence is CASSPLQGVLGNEQFF. DNA for the CDR3: TGTGCCAGCTCACCTCTACAGGGAGTATTGGGGAATGAGCAGTTCTTC.